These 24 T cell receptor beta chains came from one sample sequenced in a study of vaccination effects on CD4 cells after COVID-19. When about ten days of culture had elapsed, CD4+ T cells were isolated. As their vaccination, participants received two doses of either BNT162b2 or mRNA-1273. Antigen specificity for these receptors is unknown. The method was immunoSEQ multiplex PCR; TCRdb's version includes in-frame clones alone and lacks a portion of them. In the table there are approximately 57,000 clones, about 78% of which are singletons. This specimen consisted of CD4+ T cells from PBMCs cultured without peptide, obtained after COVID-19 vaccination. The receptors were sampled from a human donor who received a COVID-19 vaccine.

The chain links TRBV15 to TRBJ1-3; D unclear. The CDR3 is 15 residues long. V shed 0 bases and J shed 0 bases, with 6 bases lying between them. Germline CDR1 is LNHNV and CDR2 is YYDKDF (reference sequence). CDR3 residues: CATSRDTASGNTIYF. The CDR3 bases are TGTGCCACCAGCAGAGATACAGCCTCTGGAAACACCATATATTTT.

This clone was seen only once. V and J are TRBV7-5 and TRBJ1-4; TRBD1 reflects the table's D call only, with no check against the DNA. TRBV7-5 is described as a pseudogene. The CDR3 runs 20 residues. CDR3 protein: CARSLTVTGCILRTNEKLFF. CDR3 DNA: TGTGCCAGAAGCTTAACCGTGACAGGGTGTATCTTGCGGACTAATGAAAAACTGTTTTTT.

CDR3 in DNA: TGTGCCAGCAGCTTGCCGGCCACCGGGGAGCTGTTTTTT. Protein sequence: CASSLPATGELFF. The chain uses TRBV5-4 and TRBJ2-2; D not resolved. Trimming left V 1 base short and J 4 bases short, with 5 bases between. Germline loops: CDR1 SGHNT, CDR2 YYREEE (reference sequence). There are 13 residues in the CDR3. Complete variable domain (other parts from reference TRBV5-4 and TRBJ2-2): ETGVTQSPTHLIKTRGQQVTLRCSSQSGHNTVSWYQQALGQGPQFIFQYYREEENGRGNFPPRFSGLQFPNYSSELNVNALELDDSALYLCASSLPATGELFFGEGSRLTVL.

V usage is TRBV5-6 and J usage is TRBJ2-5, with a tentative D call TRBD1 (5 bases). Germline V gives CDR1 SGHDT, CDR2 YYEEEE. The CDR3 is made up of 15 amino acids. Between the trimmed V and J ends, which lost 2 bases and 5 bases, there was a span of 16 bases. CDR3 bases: TGTGCCAGCAGCTTTGCTAGGTGGGGCAGGGAGACCCAGTACTTC. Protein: CASSFARWGRETQYF.

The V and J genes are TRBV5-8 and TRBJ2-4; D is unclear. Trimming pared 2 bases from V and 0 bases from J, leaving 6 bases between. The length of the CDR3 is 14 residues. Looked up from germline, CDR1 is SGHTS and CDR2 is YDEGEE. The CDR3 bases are TGTGCCAGCAGCTTAGGATTAGCCAAAAACATTCAGTACTTC. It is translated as CASSLGLAKNIQYF.

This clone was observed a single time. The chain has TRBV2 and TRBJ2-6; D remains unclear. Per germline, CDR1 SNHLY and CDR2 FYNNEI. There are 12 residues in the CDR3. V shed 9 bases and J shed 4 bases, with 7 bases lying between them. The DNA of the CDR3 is TGTGCCAGGGCGTCGGGGGCCAACGTCCTGACTTTC. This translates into CARASGANVLTF.

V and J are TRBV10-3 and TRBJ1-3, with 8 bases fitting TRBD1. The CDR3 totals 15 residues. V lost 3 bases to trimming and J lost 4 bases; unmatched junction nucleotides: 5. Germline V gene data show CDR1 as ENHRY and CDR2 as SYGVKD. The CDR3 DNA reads TGTGCCATCAGTGATGGGACAGGCCCCGGAAACACCATATATTTT. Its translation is CAISDGTGPGNTIYF.

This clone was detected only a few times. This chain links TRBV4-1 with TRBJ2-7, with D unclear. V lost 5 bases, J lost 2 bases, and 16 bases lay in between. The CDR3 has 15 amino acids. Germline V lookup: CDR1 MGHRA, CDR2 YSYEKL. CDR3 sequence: CASSFQLHPTYEQYF. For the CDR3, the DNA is TGCGCCAGCAGCTTCCAACTGCACCCGACCTACGAGCAGTACTTC.

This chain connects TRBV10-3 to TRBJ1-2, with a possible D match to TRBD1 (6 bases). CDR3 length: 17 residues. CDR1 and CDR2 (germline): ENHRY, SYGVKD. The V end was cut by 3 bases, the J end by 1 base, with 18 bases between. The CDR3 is CAISDWQGRENNYGYTF. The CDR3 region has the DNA TGTGCCATCAGTGACTGGCAGGGGCGGGAGAATAACTATGGCTACACCTTC.

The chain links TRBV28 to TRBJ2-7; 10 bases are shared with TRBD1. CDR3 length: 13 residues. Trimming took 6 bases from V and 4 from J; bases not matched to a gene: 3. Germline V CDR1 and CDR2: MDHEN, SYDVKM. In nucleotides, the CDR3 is TGTGCCAGCAGACCGGGACAGGGGTACGAGCAGTACTTC. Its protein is CASRPGQGYEQYF.

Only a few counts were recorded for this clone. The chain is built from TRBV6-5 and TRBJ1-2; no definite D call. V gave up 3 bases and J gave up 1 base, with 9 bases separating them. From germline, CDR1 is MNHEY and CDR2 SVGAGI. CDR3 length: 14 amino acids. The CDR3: CASSYLPVNYGYTF. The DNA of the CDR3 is TGTGCCAGCAGTTATCTTCCCGTTAACTATGGCTACACCTTC.

In DNA, the CDR3 is TGTGCCAGCAGCTTAGCCGGAGGCATCAATCAGCCCCAGCATTTT. Amino acids: CASSLAGGINQPQHF. The chain carries TRBV7-2 and TRBJ1-5; D uncertain. Germline V gene data show CDR1 as SGHTA and CDR2 as FQGNSA. The CDR3 is 15 residues long. The V end lost 0 bases, the J end lost 3 bases, and 9 bases lay between the germline ends.

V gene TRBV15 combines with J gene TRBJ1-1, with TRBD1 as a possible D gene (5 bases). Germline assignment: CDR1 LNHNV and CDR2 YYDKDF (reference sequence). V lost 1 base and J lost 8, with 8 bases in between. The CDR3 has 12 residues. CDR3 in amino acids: CATSRGDSEAFF. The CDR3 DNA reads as TGTGCCACCAGCAGAGGTGACAGCGAAGCTTTCTTT.

The CDR3 loop reads CASSLVAEEKLFF. CDR3 DNA sequence: TGTGCCAGCAGCTTAGTGGCGGAGGAAAAACTGTTTTTT. The J gene is TRBJ1-4, the V gene TRBV11-2; D not resolved. Trimming stripped 1 base from V and 8 bases from J, with 8 bases between. The CDR3 totals 13 residues. Germline CDR1 reads SGHAT; CDR2 reads FQNNGV.

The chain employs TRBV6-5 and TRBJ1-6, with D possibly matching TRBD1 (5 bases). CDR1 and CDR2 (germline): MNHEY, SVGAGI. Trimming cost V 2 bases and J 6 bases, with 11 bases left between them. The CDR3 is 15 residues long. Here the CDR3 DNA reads TGTGCCAGCAGTTACGGAGGGGCCGGTAATTCACCCCTCCACTTT. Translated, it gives CASSYGGAGNSPLHF.

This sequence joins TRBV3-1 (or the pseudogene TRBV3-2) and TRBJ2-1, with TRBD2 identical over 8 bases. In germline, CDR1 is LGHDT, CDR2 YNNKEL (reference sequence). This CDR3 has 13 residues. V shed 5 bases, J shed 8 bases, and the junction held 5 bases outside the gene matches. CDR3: CASSSGLAYEQFF. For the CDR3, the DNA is TGTGCCAGCAGCTCTGGACTAGCCTATGAGCAGTTCTTC.

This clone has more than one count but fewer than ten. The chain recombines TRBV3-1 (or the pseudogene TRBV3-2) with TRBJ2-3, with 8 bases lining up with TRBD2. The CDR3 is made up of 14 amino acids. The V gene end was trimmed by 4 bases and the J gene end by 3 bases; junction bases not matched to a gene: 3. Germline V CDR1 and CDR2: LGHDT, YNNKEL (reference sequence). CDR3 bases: TGTGCCAGCAGCCCGGGACTAGGGACAGATACGCAGTATTTT. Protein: CASSPGLGTDTQYF.

DNA for the CDR3: TGTGCCAGCAGTTTAATTGGACCTAATTCACCCCTCCACTTT. Amino acid sequence: CASSLIGPNSPLHF. The chain is built from TRBV28 and TRBJ1-6; no definite D call. V was shortened by 2 bases and J by 6 bases, with 8 bases between the two germline ends. The CDR3 runs 14 residues. Looked up from germline, CDR1 is MDHEN and CDR2 is SYDVKM.

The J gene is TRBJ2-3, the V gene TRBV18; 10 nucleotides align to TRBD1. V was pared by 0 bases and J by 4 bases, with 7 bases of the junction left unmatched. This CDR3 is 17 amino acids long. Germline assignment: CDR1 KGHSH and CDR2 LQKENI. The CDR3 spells CASSPPRGQGYSDTQYF. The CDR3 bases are TGTGCCAGCTCACCACCGCGGGGACAGGGGTATTCAGATACGCAGTATTTT.

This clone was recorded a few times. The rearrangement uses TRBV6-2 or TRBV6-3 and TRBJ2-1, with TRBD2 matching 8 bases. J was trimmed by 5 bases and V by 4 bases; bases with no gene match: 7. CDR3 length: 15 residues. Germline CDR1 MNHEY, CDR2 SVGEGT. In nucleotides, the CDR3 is TGTGCCAGCAGTTTGTCCGGGACTAGGGACAATGAGCAGTTCTTC. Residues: CASSLSGTRDNEQFF.

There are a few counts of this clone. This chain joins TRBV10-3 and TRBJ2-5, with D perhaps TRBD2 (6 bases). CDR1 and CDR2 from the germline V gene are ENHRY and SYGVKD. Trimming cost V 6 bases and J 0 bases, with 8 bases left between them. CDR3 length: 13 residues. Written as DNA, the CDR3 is TGTGCCATCAGCGGGGGTTACCAAGAGACCCAGTACTTC. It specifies CAISGGYQETQYF.

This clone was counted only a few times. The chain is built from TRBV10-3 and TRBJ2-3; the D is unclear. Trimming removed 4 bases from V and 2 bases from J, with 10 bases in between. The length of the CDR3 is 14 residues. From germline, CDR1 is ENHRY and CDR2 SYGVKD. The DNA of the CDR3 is TGTGCCATCAGTGGGGCAGTAGCCACAGATACGCAGTATTTT. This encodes CAISGAVATDTQYF.

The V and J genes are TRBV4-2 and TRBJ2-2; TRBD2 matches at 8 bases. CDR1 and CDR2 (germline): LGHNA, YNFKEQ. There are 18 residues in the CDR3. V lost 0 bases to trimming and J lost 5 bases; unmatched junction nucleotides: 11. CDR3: CASSQEGPGGRNTGELFF. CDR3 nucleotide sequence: TGTGCCAGCAGCCAAGAAGGCCCGGGGGGGCGAAATACCGGGGAGCTGTTTTTT.

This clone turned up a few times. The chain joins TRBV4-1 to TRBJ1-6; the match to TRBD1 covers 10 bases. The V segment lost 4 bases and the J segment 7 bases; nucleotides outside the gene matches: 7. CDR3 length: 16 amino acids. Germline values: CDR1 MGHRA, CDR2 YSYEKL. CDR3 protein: CASSRPGTGDNSPLHF. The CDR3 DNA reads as TGCGCCAGCAGCCGACCGGGGACAGGGGACAATTCACCCCTCCACTTT.